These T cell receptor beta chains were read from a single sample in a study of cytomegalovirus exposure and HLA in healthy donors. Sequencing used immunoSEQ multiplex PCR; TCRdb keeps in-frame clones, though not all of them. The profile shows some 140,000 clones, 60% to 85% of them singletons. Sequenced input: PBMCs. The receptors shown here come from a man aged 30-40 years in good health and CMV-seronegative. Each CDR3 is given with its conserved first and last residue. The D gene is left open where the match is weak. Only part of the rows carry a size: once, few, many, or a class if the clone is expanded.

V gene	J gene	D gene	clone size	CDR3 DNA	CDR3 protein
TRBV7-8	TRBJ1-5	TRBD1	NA	TGTGCCAGCAGGAGGGACAGCTATAGCAATCAGCCCCAGCATTTT	CASRRDSYSNQPQHF
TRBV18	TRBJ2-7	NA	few	TGTGCCAGCTCACCAACGCTCAACAGCTCCTACGAGCAGTACTTC	CASSPTLNSSYEQYF
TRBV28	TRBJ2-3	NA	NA	TGTGCCAGCACCTCTTTTCCTGATACGCAGTATTTT	CASTSFPDTQYF
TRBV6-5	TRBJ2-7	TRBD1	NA	TGTGCCAGCAGTTACTCGAAGGGACAGCATTACGAGCAGTACTTC	CASSYSKGQHYEQYF
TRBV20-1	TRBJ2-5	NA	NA	TGCAGTGCTAGCGGGGTTGAGACCCAGTACTTC	CSASGVETQYF
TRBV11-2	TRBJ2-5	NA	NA	TGTGCCAGCAGCTTAAACTCCGTGGGGGCCTCCCAGTACTTC	CASSLNSVGASQYF
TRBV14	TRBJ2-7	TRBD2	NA	TGTGCCAGCAGCACTAGCGTGCCCTACGAGCAGTACTTC	CASSTSVPYEQYF
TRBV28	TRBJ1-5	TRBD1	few	TGTGCCAGCAGTTTACCGGGACAGGGGTTAGGTCAGCCCCAGCATTTT	CASSLPGQGLGQPQHF
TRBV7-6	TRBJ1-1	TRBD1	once	TGTGCCAGCAGGGGGCGCCGGGACAGGGGGAGCCCCGGGAACACTGAAGCTTTCTTT	CASRGRRDRGSPGNTEAFF
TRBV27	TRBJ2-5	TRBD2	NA	TGTGCCAGCAGAGCACTAGCGTGGCAGACCCAGTACTTC	CASRALAWQTQYF
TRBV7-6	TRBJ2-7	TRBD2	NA	TGTGCCAGCAGCTCCCGTGGGCTAGCGGGCTACGAGCAGTACTTC	CASSSRGLAGYEQYF
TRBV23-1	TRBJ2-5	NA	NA	TGCGCCAGTAACCCTCAGACACCTTCCCAAGAGACCCAGTACTTC	CASNPQTPSQETQYF
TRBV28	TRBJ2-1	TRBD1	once	TGTGCCAGCAGTTTACTAGGGGGCACGAATGAGCAGTTCTTC	CASSLLGGTNEQFF
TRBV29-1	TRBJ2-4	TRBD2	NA	TGCAGCGTTGAAGTGGGGGGGAGGGATCGCGCCAAAAACATTCAGTACTTC	CSVEVGGRDRAKNIQYF
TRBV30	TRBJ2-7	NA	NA	TGTGCCTGGAGTGTACAGGGCGAGCAGTACTTC	CAWSVQGEQYF
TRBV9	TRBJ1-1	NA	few	TGTGCCAGCAGCGCAGGCGGGGAAGCACCGAAAGCTTTCTTT	CASSAGGEAPKAFF
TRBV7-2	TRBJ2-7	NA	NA	TGTGCCAGCAGCCCCTCAGCCTACGAGCAGTACTTC	CASSPSAYEQYF
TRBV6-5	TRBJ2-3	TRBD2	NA	TGTGCCAGCAGCCTATTGCAGGGAGGGACAGATACGCAGTATTTT	CASSLLQGGTDTQYF
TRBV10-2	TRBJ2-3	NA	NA	TGCGCCAGCTTACCGACAGCTAGCACAGATACGCAGTATTTT	CASLPTASTDTQYF
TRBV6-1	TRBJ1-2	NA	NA	TGTGCCAGCATAAGTTTTGGGGCATCTCACTATGGCTACACCTTC	CASISFGASHYGYTF
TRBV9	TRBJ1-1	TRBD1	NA	TGTGCCAGCAGCGTAGTTTCTGTAGGACAGGGGAAAGCTTTCTTT	CASSVVSVGQGKAFF
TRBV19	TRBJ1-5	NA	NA	TGTGCCAGTAGTATATCACACAATCAGCCCCAGCATTTT	CASSISHNQPQHF
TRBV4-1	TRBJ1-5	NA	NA	TGCGCCAGCAGCCTCCCGACACGGCTGCAGCCCCAGCATTTT	CASSLPTRLQPQHF
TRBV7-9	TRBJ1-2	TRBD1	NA	TGTGCCAGCAGCTTGACAGGGGAACCCTATGGCTACACCTTC	CASSLTGEPYGYTF
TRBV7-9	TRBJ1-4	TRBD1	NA	TGTGCCAGCAGCCTCACAGGGGGGAATGAAAAACTGTTTTTT	CASSLTGGNEKLFF
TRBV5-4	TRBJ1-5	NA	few	TGTGCCAGCAGCTTGGCGGGTCAGATCAATCAGCCCCAGCATTTT	CASSLAGQINQPQHF
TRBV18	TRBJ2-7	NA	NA	TGTGCCAGCTCATCAGACAGTTACGAGCAGTACTTC	CASSSDSYEQYF
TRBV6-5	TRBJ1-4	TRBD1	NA	TGTGCCAGCAGTTACTCCGGGGGACAGGGGGCCGAAAAACTGTTTTTT	CASSYSGGQGAEKLFF
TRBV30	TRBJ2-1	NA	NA	TGTGCCTGGGTCCGGGGGACCAAATACAATGAGCAGTTCTTC	CAWVRGTKYNEQFF
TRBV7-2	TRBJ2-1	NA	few	TGTGCCAGCAGCTTAGATTTTCCTAATGAGCAGTTCTTC	CASSLDFPNEQFF
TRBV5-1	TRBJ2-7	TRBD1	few	TGCGCCAGCAGCCCCGGGGACAGGGACTCCTACGAGCAGTACTTC	CASSPGDRDSYEQYF
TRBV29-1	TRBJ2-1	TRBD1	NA	TGCAGCGTAGGGACAGTTCAAAGCTCCTACAATGAGCAGTTCTTC	CSVGTVQSSYNEQFF
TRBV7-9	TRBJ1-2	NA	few	TGTGCCAGCAGCTTGGGCAGCTATAACTATGGCTACACCTTC	CASSLGSYNYGYTF
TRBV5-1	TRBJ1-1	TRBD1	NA	TGCGCCAGCAGCCCCACCACAGGGGGGACTGAAGCTTTCTTT	CASSPTTGGTEAFF
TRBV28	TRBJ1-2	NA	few	TGTGCCAGCAGTTTAGCCGGGAACTATGGCTACACCTTC	CASSLAGNYGYTF
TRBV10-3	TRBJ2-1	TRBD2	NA	TGTGCCATCAGCGGGACTAGCGGGATAACTTTGAATGAGCAGTTCTTC	CAISGTSGITLNEQFF
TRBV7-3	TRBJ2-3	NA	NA	TGTGCCAGTTCCCCGGGGATCCGCACAGATACGCAGTATTTT	CASSPGIRTDTQYF
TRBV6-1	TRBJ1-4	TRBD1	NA	TGTGCCAGCGCTAAAGACAGGGCAACTAATGAAAAACTGTTTTTT	CASAKDRATNEKLFF
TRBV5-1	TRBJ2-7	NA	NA	TGCGCCAGCAGCTCCACCGACAGCTACGAGCAGTACTTC	CASSSTDSYEQYF
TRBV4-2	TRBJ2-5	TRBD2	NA	TGTGCCAGCAGCCAAGACACCCCGGGACTAGCGGGGGGACGGGAGACCCAGTACTTC	CASSQDTPGLAGGRETQYF
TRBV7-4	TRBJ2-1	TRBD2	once	TGTGCCAGCAGCCGCAAACAGACTAGCGGGAGCTACAATGAGCAGTTCTTC	CASSRKQTSGSYNEQFF
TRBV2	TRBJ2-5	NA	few	TGTGCCAGCAAGGGGGTTAAAGAGACCCAGTACTTC	CASKGVKETQYF
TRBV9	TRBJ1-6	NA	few	TGTGCCAGCAGCGCTTTTAGAGGACTTTCGAATTCACCCCTCCACTTT	CASSAFRGLSNSPLHF
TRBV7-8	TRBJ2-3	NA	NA	TGTGCCAGCAGCTCCTCCATCGACATACAGGACGCCCTTTGGGGTACGCAGTATTTT	CASSSSIDIQDALWGTQYF
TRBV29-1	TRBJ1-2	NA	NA	TGCAGCGTTGGGGCCGAGGGCGGCTCTGGCTACACCTTC	CSVGAEGGSGYTF